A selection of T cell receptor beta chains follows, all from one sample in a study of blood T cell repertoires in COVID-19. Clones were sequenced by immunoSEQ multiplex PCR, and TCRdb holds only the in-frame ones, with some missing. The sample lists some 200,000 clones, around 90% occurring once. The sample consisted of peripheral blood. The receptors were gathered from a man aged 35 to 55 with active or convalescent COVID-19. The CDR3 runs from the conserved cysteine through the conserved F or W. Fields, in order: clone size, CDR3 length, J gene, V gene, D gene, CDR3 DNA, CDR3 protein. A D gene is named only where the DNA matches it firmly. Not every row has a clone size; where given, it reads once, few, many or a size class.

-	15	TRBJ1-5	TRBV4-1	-	TGCGCCAGCAGCCAGGTGACAGGCCGCAATCAGCCCCAGCATTTT	CASSQVTGRNQPQHF
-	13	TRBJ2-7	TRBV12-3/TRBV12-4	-	TGTGCCAGCAGTTACGGCGTAGCTGTCGAGCAGTACTTC	CASSYGVAVEQYF
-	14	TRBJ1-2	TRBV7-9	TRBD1	TGTGCCACGCCTGGGGGGACAGGGGTTGAGGGCTACACCTTC	CATPGGTGVEGYTF
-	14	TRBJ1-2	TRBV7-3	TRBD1	TGTGCCAGCAGCCCCGACAGGGCTTCTGATGGCTACACCTTC	CASSPDRASDGYTF
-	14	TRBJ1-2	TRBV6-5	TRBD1	TGTGCCAGCACCACCCAGGGGGGAAACTATGGCTACACCTTC	CASTTQGGNYGYTF
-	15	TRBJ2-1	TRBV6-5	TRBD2	TGTGCCAGCAGGCTACTAGCGGGGGGGCCCACTGAGCAGTTCTTC	CASRLLAGGPTEQFF
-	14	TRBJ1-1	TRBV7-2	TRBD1	TGTGCCAGCTCGGTCCCAGGGGGTTTTTCTGAAGCTTTCTTT	CASSVPGGFSEAFF
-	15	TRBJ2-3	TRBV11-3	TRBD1	TGTGCCAGCAGCAGGGGGACAGGGTCAGGGGATACGCAGTATTTT	CASSRGTGSGDTQYF
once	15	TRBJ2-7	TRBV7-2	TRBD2	TGTGCCAGCAGCTTAACTAGCGGGGCCCTTAACGAGCAGTACTTC	CASSLTSGALNEQYF
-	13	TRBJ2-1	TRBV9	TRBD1	TGTGCCAGCAGCGCCGGACAGGGCAGTGAGCAGTTCTTC	CASSAGQGSEQFF
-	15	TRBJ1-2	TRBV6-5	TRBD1	TGTGCCAGCAGTTCCCCGGGACAGGGTTTTAATGGCTACACCTTC	CASSSPGQGFNGYTF
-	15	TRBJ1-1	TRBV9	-	TGTGCCAGCAGCCCCGGAGATCAATCGGACACTGAAGCTTTCTTT	CASSPGDQSDTEAFF
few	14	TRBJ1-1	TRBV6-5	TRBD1	TGTGCCAGCAGCCCGGGACAGTGGTCTACTGAAGCTTTCTTT	CASSPGQWSTEAFF
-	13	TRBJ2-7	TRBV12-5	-	TGTGCTAGTGGACCATGGGGAGCCAACGAGCAGTACTTC	CASGPWGANEQYF
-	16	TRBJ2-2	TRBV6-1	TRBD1	TGTGCCAGCAGTGTAGAGACAGGGGGAGGCACCGGGGAGCTGTTTTTT	CASSVETGGGTGELFF
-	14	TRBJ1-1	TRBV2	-	TGTGCCAGCACGGAGGCAGGCCTGAACACTGAAGCTTTCTTT	CASTEAGLNTEAFF
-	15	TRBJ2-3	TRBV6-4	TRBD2	TGTGCCAGCAGACGGGAAGCGGGAGGGGCAGATACGCAGTATTTT	CASRREAGGADTQYF
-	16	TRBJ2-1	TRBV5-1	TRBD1	TGCGCCAGCAGCTTGGCGGCAGGGGGACCCTACAATGAGCAGTTCTTC	CASSLAAGGPYNEQFF
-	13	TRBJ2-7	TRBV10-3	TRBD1	TGTGCCATCAGTGACAGGGGGCTCTACGAGCAGTACTTC	CAISDRGLYEQYF
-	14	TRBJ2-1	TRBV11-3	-	TGTGCCAGCAGCTTCGGGACTGAATACAATGAGCAGTTCTTC	CASSFGTEYNEQFF
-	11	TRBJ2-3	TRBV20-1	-	TGCAGTGCCGAGGTAGGAGATACGCAGTATTTT	CSAEVGDTQYF
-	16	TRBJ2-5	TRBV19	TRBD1	TGTGCCAGTAGCGGGGACAGAAGAGGATACCAAGAGACCCAGTACTTC	CASSGDRRGYQETQYF
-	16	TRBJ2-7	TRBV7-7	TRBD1	TGTGCCAGCAGCCCGTCCCGGGACAGGGGATCCTACGAGCAGTACTTC	CASSPSRDRGSYEQYF
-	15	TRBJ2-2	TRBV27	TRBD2	TGTGCCAGCAGTTCCGGTAGCGGGGGGACCGGGGAGCTGTTTTTT	CASSSGSGGTGELFF
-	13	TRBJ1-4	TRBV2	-	TGTGCCAGCAGTGCCGGCCCCAAAACGGGGCTGTTTTTT	CASSAGPKTGLFF
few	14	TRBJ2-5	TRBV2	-	TGTGCCAGCAGATGGACAGCGCTTCAAGAGACCCAGTACTTC	CASRWTALQETQYF
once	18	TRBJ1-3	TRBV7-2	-	TGTGCCAGCAGCTTAGGGGCAGGGCCATTCCTCTCTGGAAACACCATATATTTT	CASSLGAGPFLSGNTIYF
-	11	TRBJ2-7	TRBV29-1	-	TGCAGCGGACAAGGGGCCTACGAGCAGTACTTC	CSGQGAYEQYF
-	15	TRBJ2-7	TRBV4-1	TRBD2	TGCGCCAGCAGCCACCGTGGGACTAGCGGGTACGAGCAGTACTTC	CASSHRGTSGYEQYF
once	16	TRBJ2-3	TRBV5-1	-	TGCGCCAGCAGCCGCAGAGTAGCGCTAAGCACAGATACGCAGTATTTT	CASSRRVALSTDTQYF
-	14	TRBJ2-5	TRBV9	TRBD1	TGTGCCAGCAGCCCAACAGGGGGAGAGGAGACCCAGTACTTC	CASSPTGGEETQYF
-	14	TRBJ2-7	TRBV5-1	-	TGCGCCAGCAGCTTGGTTACAGGGGAGGCCGAGCAGTACTTC	CASSLVTGEAEQYF
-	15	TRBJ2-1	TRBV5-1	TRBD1	TGCGCCAGCAGCACGACAGGGTCTTCCTACAATGAGCAGTTCTTC	CASSTTGSSYNEQFF
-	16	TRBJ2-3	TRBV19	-	TGTGCCAGTAGTATTAGTTCAGCGGCCAGCACAGATACGCAGTATTTT	CASSISSAASTDTQYF
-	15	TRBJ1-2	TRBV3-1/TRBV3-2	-	TGTGCCAGCAGCCAAGTCGGGGGGTTGGTTAAGGGCTACACCTTC	CASSQVGGLVKGYTF
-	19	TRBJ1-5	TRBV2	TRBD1	TGTGCCAGCAGTGCCAGCTTAACGACAGGGGTACATAGCAATCAGCCCCAGCATTTT	CASSASLTTGVHSNQPQHF
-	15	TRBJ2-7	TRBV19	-	TGTGCCAGTAGTCAATCCGGGACATCCTTCTACGAGCAGTACTTC	CASSQSGTSFYEQYF
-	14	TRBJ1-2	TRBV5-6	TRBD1	TGTGCCAGCAGCGGCGGGACAGGGAAGAGGAGCTACACCTTC	CASSGGTGKRSYTF
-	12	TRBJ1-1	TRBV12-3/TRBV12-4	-	TGTGCCAGCACCCTGGGACTCGTCGAAGCTTTCTTT	CASTLGLVEAFF
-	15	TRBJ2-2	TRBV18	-	TGTGCCAGCTCACCCGACAGGTTGAGAGGCGGGGAGCTGTTTTTT	CASSPDRLRGGELFF
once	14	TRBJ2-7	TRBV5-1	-	TGCGCCAGCAATCTGGGGGGGACATCCTACGAGCAGTACTTC	CASNLGGTSYEQYF
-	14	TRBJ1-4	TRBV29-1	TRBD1	TGCAGCGTTGGGTCCGGGACAGGGAGGGAAAAACTGTTTTTT	CSVGSGTGREKLFF
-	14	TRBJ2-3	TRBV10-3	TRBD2	TGTGCCCCCAAGCGGGAGTATGAAACAGATACGCAGTATTTT	CAPKREYETDTQYF
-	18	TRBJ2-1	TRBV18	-	TGTGCCAGCTCACCACCGAAGGGAGCCCAAGAGTCCTACAATGAGCAGTTCTTC	CASSPPKGAQESYNEQFF
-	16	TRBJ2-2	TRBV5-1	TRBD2	TGCGCCAGCAGCAGAAGACTAGCAGCCAGACCCGGGGAGCTGTTTTTT	CASSRRLAARPGELFF
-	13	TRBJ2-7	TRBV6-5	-	TGTGCCAGCAGCCCAAACAGGGTCCGCGAGCAGTACTTC	CASSPNRVREQYF
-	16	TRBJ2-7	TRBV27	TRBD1	TGTGCCAGCAGTTTATCGGATAAGGACAGGGGGTCCGAGCAGTACTTC	CASSLSDKDRGSEQYF
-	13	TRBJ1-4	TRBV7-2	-	TGTGCCAGCAGCTTACGGACTAATGAAAAACTGTTTTTT	CASSLRTNEKLFF
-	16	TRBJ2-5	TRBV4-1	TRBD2	TGCGCCAGCAGCCAAGAGTATGACAGCGGGGCAGAGACCCAGTACTTC	CASSQEYDSGAETQYF
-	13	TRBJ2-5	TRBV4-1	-	TGCGCCAGCAGCCAAGGGCTAGCGGAGACCCAGTACTTC	CASSQGLAETQYF
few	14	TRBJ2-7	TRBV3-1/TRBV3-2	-	TGTGCCAGCAGCGATTGGACAGCCTCCTACGAGCAGTACTTC	CASSDWTASYEQYF
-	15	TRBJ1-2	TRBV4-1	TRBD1	TGCGCCAGCAGCCAAGATCCAGGGGGAAGCTATGGCTACACCTTC	CASSQDPGGSYGYTF
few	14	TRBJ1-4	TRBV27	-	TGTGCCAGCAGTTTCGCGGACAGCCGTGAAAAACTGTTTTTT	CASSFADSREKLFF
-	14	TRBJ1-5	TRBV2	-	TGTGCCAGCAGCTCGGGAAAACCCAATCAGCCCCAGCATTTT	CASSSGKPNQPQHF
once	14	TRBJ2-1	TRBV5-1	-	TGCGCCAGCAGTCTTGGACTGGCCGGACTTGAGCAGTTCTTC	CASSLGLAGLEQFF